A single sample is the source of the 28 T cell receptor beta chains below, sequenced in a study of blood T cell repertoires in COVID-19. This table comes from immunoSEQ multiplex PCR, and its TCRdb copy is limited to in-frame clones, with some not included. The repertoire has some 200,000 clones, around 81% of them found once; the top ten carry 0.85% to 0.95%. Sequencing was done on a sample of peripheral blood. All receptors derive from a man aged 60 to 69 with COVID-19, enrolled during active disease.

The rearrangement joins TRBV19 to TRBJ1-5, with TRBD1 matching over 7 bases. This CDR3 comprises 16 residues. Germline V lookup: CDR1 LNHDA, CDR2 SQIVND (reference sequence). V lost 9 bases and J lost 2; bases outside the gene matches: 13. In DNA, the CDR3 is TGTGCCAGCGACGGTGGAGGGGGCTTCGGCAATCAGCCCCAGCATTTT. Translation: CASDGGGGFGNQPQHF.

Concerning this clone itself: Distinct nucleotide sequences in the sample also encode this CDR3. This sequence joins TRBV5-6 and TRBJ2-5; weak D call: TRBD1 (6 bases). The V end lost 4 bases, the J end lost 5 bases, and 15 bases lay between the germline ends. This CDR3 has 14 residues. From germline, CDR1 is SGHDT and CDR2 YYEEEE. DNA for the CDR3: TGTGCCAGCAGCCTCAACAGGGTTCTGGAGACCCAGTACTTC. Its protein product is CASSLNRVLETQYF.

This clone has more than one count but fewer than ten. V and J are TRBV30 and TRBJ1-1; D not resolved. V lost 3 bases, J lost 0 bases, and 11 bases lay in between. Germline V gene lookup returns CDR1 GTSNPN and CDR2 SVGIG (reference sequence). The CDR3 is 14 amino acids. In DNA form, the CDR3 reads TGTGCCTGGAGCATCACAGAGATGAACACTGAAGCTTTCTTT. It translates to CAWSITEMNTEAFF.

V is TRBV7-3 and J is TRBJ1-1; D is possibly TRBD1 (5 bases). This CDR3 has 15 residues. Germline V gene data show CDR1 as SGHTA and CDR2 as FQGTGA. Trimming left V 3 bases short and J 0 bases short, with 11 bases between. CDR3 in amino acids: CASSFSRVLNTEAFF. For the CDR3, the DNA is TGTGCCAGCAGCTTCTCCAGGGTATTGAACACTGAAGCTTTCTTT.

There are a few counts of this clone. The gene calls are TRBV7-9 and TRBJ1-2; the match to TRBD1 covers 7 bases. Looked up from germline, CDR1 is SEHNR and CDR2 is FQNEAQ (reference sequence). This CDR3 comprises 14 residues. V gave up 5 bases and J gave up 0 bases; unmatched junction bases: 3. The CDR3 coding sequence is TGTGCCAGCAGCCGGGACAGCGCTAACTATGGCTACACCTTC. Residues: CASSRDSANYGYTF.

This chain uses TRBV9 with TRBJ2-3; the D is unclear. Germline V gene lookup returns CDR1 SGDLS and CDR2 YYNGEE. V was pared by 0 bases and J by 4 bases, with 6 bases between. The CDR3 loop spans 13 amino acids. CDR3 coding DNA: TGTGCCAGCAGCGTAGGTCCGGCAGATACGCAGTATTTT. This translates into CASSVGPADTQYF.

The chain recombines TRBV25-1 with TRBJ1-3; tentatively, D is TRBD1 (6 bases). The V and J ends lost 6 bases and 4 bases respectively, with 16 bases between them. This CDR3 comprises 15 residues. In germline, CDR1 is MGHDK, CDR2 SYGVNS. The CDR3 coding sequence is TGTGCCAGCAGCTCGCGGGGGGCGCGGGGAAACACCATATATTTT. This sequence encodes CASSSRGARGNTIYF.

This chain links TRBV6-1 with TRBJ2-7, with D possibly matching TRBD1 (7 bases). The CDR3 totals 14 residues. Deletions cut 3 bases from V and 4 bases from J, with 13 bases between. From germline, CDR1 is MNHNS and CDR2 SASEGT. CDR3 sequence reads: CASSEAGQHYEQYF. In DNA, the CDR3 is TGTGCCAGCAGTGAGGCGGGACAGCATTACGAGCAGTACTTC.

This chain links TRBV4-3 with TRBJ1-2; 7 positions agree with TRBD1. This CDR3 region has 14 residues. The V gene end was trimmed by 1 base and the J gene end by 7 bases; junction bases not matched to a gene: 6. CDR1 and CDR2 from the germline V gene are LGHNA and YSLEER. In DNA, the CDR3 is TGCGCCAGCAGCCAAGTCTCACAGGGGTCTGGCTACACCTTC. Protein sequence: CASSQVSQGSGYTF.

J is TRBJ1-3 and V is TRBV5-1, with D unresolved. Germline CDR1 is SGHRS and CDR2 is YFSETQ. With 0 bases removed from V and 1 base from J, the gap between germline ends came to 5 bases. This CDR3 has 14 residues. The CDR3 sequence: CASSLASSGNTIYF. The CDR3 nucleotides read TGCGCCAGCAGCTTGGCGTCTTCTGGAAACACCATATATTTT.

The chain is built from TRBV3-1 (or the pseudogene TRBV3-2) and TRBJ2-2; TRBD2 aligns across 7 bases. This CDR3 is built from 16 residues. Unmatched junction bases numbered 5, after V lost 0 bases and J lost 4 bases. Germline assignment: CDR1 LGHDT and CDR2 YNNKEL (reference sequence). Written as DNA, the CDR3 is TGTGCCAGCAGCCAAGATCGCGGGAGTCTCACCGGGGAGCTGTTTTTT. It yields the protein CASSQDRGSLTGELFF.

V and J are TRBV5-4 and TRBJ1-6, with a tentative D call TRBD1 (5 bases). The V gene's germline CDR1 is SGHNT and CDR2 YYREEE (reference sequence). Trimming removed 1 base at V and 8 bases at J, with 13 bases between. The CDR3 runs 15 residues. The CDR3 reads CASSLRAGRDSPLHF. The CDR3 DNA reads TGTGCCAGCAGCTTGCGCGCAGGGAGGGATTCACCCCTCCACTTT.

This sequence joins TRBV30 and TRBJ1-1, with 8 bases aligning to TRBD1. Germline V gives CDR1 GTSNPN, CDR2 SVGIG (reference sequence). The CDR3 sequence is 12 residues long. After removal of 4 bases from V and 6 bases from J, the junction contained 4 bases not matched to a gene. The chain's CDR3 is CAWNSRGPEAFF. In DNA form, the CDR3 reads TGTGCCTGGAATAGCAGGGGGCCTGAAGCTTTCTTT. The entire variable domain, with the rest obtained from reference TRBV30 and TRBJ1-1, is as follows: SQTIHQWPATLVQPVGSPLSLECTVEGTSNPNLYWYRQAAGRGLQLLFYSVGIGQISSEVPQNLSASRPQDRQFILSSKKLLLSDSGFYLCAWNSRGPEAFFGQGTRLTVV.

The V call is TRBV28, the J call TRBJ2-2, with 9 bases matching TRBD1. The CDR3 sequence is 15 residues long. Germline V gene data show CDR1 as MDHEN and CDR2 as SYDVKM. Trimming took 8 bases from V and 4 from J; bases not matched to a gene: 8. The CDR3 bases are TGTGCCAGCCTTGGACAGGGGCCAACCACCGGGGAGCTGTTTTTT. This translates into CASLGQGPTTGELFF.

The chain couples TRBV7-2 to TRBJ1-5, with 11 nucleotides matching TRBD1. This CDR3 contains 16 residues. J was trimmed by 4 bases and V by 5 bases; bases with no gene match: 7. Germline CDR1 is SGHTA and CDR2 is FQGNSA. The CDR3 protein is CASSPGQGAGNQPQHF. The CDR3 DNA reads TGTGCCAGCAGCCCCGGACAGGGGGCTGGGAATCAGCCCCAGCATTTT.

The chain combines TRBV12-3 or TRBV12-4 with TRBJ2-4; D is ambiguous. This CDR3 comprises 13 residues. V lost 3 bases, J lost 8 bases, and 11 bases lay in between. In DNA form, the CDR3 reads TGTGCCAGCAGTTTGAGTAACGGAGACATTCAGTACTTC. Encoded protein: CASSLSNGDIQYF.

This chain connects TRBV7-3 to TRBJ2-2; 9 nucleotides line up with TRBD2. Germline assignment: CDR1 SGHTA and CDR2 FQGTGA. V dropped 1 base and J dropped 3; count of bases not matched to a gene: 3. This CDR3 has 16 amino acids. This CDR3 reads CASSLSGRADTGELFF. The CDR3 bases are TGTGCCAGCAGCTTAAGCGGGAGGGCCGACACCGGGGAGCTGTTTTTT. The full variable domain, its missing parts supplied by reference TRBV7-3 and TRBJ2-2, is GAGVSQTPSNKVTEKGKYVELRCDPISGHTALYWYRQSLGQGPEFLIYFQGTGAADDSGLPNDRFFAVRPEGSVSTLKIQRTERGDSAVYLCASSLSGRADTGELFFGEGSRLTVL.

The chain couples TRBV10-3 to TRBJ1-1, with D tentatively TRBD1 (5 bases). Germline values: CDR1 ENHRY, CDR2 SYGVKD. The V end lost 11 bases, the J end lost 0 bases, and 13 bases lay between the germline ends. There are 13 residues in the CDR3. CDR3: CALRQTMNTEAFF. CDR3 nucleotides: TGTGCCTTAAGACAGACCATGAACACTGAAGCTTTCTTT.

This clone showed up just a few times. The chain has TRBV6-5 and TRBJ2-3, with D perhaps TRBD2 (5 bases). This CDR3 contains 16 residues. V was cut by 4 bases and J by 0 bases, with 14 bases left in between. Germline CDR1 and CDR2: MNHEY and SVGAGI. CDR3 coding DNA: TGTGCCAGCAGTTCCCAGAGGGAAAGGAGCACAGATACGCAGTATTTT. This gives the protein CASSSQRERSTDTQYF.

This rearrangement joins TRBV28 to TRBJ2-3, with TRBD2 as a possible D gene (6 bases). V lost 8 bases and J lost 0, with 18 bases in between. Germline V lookup: CDR1 MDHEN, CDR2 SYDVKM. The CDR3 covers 16 residues. The CDR3: CASGMIRELSTDTQYF. CDR3 nucleotides: TGTGCCAGCGGGATGATTCGGGAGTTGAGCACAGATACGCAGTATTTT. Full variable domain (rest looked up from reference TRBV28 and TRBJ2-3): DVKVTQSSRYLVKRTGEKVFLECVQDMDHENMFWYRQDPGLGLRLIYFSYDVKMKEKGDIPEGYSVSREKKERFSLILESASTNQTSMYLCASGMIRELSTDTQYFGPGTRLTVL.

The chain recombines TRBV6-6 with TRBJ1-1, with a tentative D call TRBD1 (5 bases). Germline CDR1 is MNHNY and CDR2 is SVGAGI (reference sequence). This CDR3 has 16 residues. Deletions cut 8 bases from V and 8 bases from J, with 27 bases between. CDR3 amino acids: CASSPPERGFRGEAFF. The CDR3 region has the DNA TGTGCCAGCTCTCCTCCCGAGCGGGGGTTCAGAGGGGAAGCTTTCTTT.

The CDR3 nucleotides read TGTGCCACGAGCCGGGAGGGGAGGCGTGGCTACACCTTC. Translation gives CATSREGRRGYTF. The chain employs TRBV24-1 and TRBJ1-2, with a weak D call TRBD1 (5 bases). Germline V gene sequence: CDR1 KGHDR, CDR2 SFDVKD. The CDR3 runs 13 residues. Trimming took off 10 bases at V and 7 bases at J, with 18 bases between the two ends.

V usage is TRBV10-2 and J usage is TRBJ2-3, with unresolved D. This CDR3 is built from 14 residues. V lost 4 bases to trimming and J lost 1 base, with 9 bases between them. Germline V lookup: CDR1 WSHSY, CDR2 SAAADI. The CDR3 is CASSGRVGTDTQYF. The CDR3 DNA is TGCGCCAGCAGTGGACGGGTTGGCACAGATACGCAGTATTTT.

The chain joins TRBV5-4 to TRBJ2-6; TRBD1 agrees at 8 bases. V was pared by 3 bases and J by 4 bases, with 9 bases of the junction left unmatched. There are 17 residues in the CDR3. The germline V gene encodes CDR1 SGHNT and CDR2 YYREEE (reference sequence). CDR3 amino acids: CASSSTRTGTGANVLTF. The CDR3 bases are TGTGCCAGCAGCTCCACTCGGACAGGGACCGGGGCCAACGTCCTGACTTTC.

V gene TRBV3-1 (or the pseudogene TRBV3-2) combines with J gene TRBJ2-7; 9 bases align to TRBD2. This CDR3 spans 15 amino acids. Trimming cost V 4 bases and J 2 bases; bases outside gene matches: 6. CDR1 is LGHDT and CDR2 is YNNKEL in the germline V gene (reference sequence). CDR3 residues: CASSRYSGSPYEQYF. CDR3 in DNA: TGTGCCAGCAGCCGTTATAGCGGGAGTCCCTACGAGCAGTACTTC.

This clone has just a few counts. The J gene is TRBJ1-1, the V gene TRBV30; D call uncertain. The CDR3 runs to 12 residues. Per the germline V gene, CDR1 is GTSNPN and CDR2 is SVGIG (reference sequence). V lost 3 bases and J lost 1, with 6 bases in between. The CDR3 sequence: CAWSVWNTEAFF. The CDR3 coding sequence is TGTGCCTGGAGCGTGTGGAACACTGAAGCTTTCTTT.

The chain is built from TRBV19 and TRBJ1-2, with 10 bases lining up with TRBD1. This CDR3 is 14 amino acids long. Germline V gene lookup returns CDR1 LNHDA and CDR2 SQIVND (reference sequence). The trim removed 5 bases at V and 5 bases at J, leaving 5 bases unmatched. In DNA form, the CDR3 reads TGTGCCAGTAGTTCCCGGGACAGGGGATATGGCTACACCTTC. Translation: CASSSRDRGYGYTF.

This chain connects TRBV2 to TRBJ1-1, with a weak D call TRBD1 (6 bases). The CDR3 loop spans 14 amino acids. In germline, CDR1 is SNHLY, CDR2 FYNNEI. V gave up 5 bases and J gave up 3 bases, with 13 bases separating them. The chain's CDR3 is CASSLRGGDTEAFF. The CDR3 DNA sequence: TGTGCCAGCAGTCTTAGGGGGGGAGACACTGAAGCTTTCTTT.